This T cell receptor beta chain was sequenced for a study of blood T cell repertoires in COVID-19. Overall study: T cells, B-cell-depleted T cells, or PBMCs supplied cDNA or gDNA.

Original processing methods: Reference gene primers were amplified, and this amplification served to estimate nucleated cell counts. Profiling relied on immunoSEQ multiplex PCR, and the TCRdb table lists in-frame clones only, not all of them. That table is the source of V, J and clone size, and D and trimming were worked out from the DNA. The profile covers fewer than 25,000 clones, with around nine tenths appearing a single time and approximately 25% taken by the ten largest. Germline CDR1 SGHDT, CDR2 YYEEEE. The ends lost 4 bases at V and 0 bases at J; junction bases unmatched: 9. This CDR3 region has 18 residues. In Seattle, patients joined the study during active infection and were tracked longitudinally.

The chain carries TRBV5-6 and TRBJ1-6; 8 nucleotides agree with TRBD1. The receptor was derived from a man in his 70s with COVID-19, enrolled during active disease. Sample: peripheral blood. CDR3 nucleotides: TGTGCCAGCAGCCCGCGGACAGGGCTCCACTCCTATAATTCACCCCTCCACTTT. It specifies CASSPRTGLHSYNSPLHF.